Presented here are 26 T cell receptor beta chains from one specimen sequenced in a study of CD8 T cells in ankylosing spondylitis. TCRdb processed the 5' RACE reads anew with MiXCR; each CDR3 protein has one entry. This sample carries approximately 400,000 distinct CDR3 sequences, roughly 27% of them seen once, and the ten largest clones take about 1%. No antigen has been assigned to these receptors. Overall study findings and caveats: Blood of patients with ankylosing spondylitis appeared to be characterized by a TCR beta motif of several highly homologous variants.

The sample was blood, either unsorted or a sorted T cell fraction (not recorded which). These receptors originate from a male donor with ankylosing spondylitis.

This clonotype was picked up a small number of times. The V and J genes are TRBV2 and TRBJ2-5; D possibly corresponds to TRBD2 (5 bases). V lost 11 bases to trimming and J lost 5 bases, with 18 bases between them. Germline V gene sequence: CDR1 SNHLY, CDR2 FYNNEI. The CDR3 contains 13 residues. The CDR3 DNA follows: TGTGCCGGCGCGGGCAGCCAAGGGGAGACCCAGTACTTC. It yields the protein CAGAGSQGETQYF.

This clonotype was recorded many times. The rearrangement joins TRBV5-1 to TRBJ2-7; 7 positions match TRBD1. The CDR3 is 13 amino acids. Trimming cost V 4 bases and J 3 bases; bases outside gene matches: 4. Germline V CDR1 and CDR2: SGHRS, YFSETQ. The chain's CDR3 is CASSLRQGYEQYF. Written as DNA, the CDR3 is TGCGCCAGCAGCCTAAGACAGGGCTACGAGCAGTACTTC.

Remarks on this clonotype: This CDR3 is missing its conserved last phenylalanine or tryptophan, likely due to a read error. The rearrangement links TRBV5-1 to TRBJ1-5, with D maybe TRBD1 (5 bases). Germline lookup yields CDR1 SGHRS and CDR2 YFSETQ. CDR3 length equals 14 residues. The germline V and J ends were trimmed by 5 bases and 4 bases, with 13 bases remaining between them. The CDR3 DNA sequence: TGCGCCAGCAGGCGGGACGGACTGAATCAGCCCCAGCATTTA. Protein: CASRRDGLNQPQHL.

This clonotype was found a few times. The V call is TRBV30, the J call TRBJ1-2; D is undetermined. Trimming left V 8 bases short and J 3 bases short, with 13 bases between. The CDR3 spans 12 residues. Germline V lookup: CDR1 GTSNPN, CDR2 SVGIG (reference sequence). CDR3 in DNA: TGTGCCGAGGGCCGTACCGACTATGGCTACACCTTC. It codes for CAEGRTDYGYTF.

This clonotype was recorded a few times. The chain's CDR3 is CASSLGLAGTYEQYV. The CDR3 bases are TGCGCCAGCAGCTTGGGACTAGCGGGGACCTACGAGCAGTACGTC. The J gene is TRBJ2-7, the V gene TRBV5-1; 11 positions agree with TRBD2. This CDR3 spans 15 amino acids. CDR1 is SGHRS, CDR2 YFSETQ, per germline. V trimming: 0 bases; J trimming: 2 bases; junction bases outside the gene matches: 1.

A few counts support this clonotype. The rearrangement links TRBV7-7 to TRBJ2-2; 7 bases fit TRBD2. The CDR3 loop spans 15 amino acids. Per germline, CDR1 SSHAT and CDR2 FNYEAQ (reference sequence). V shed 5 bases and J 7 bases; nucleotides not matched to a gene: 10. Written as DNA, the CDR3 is TGTGCCAGCAGCGCTGCCTCGACGGGGGGCGGGGAGCTGTTTTTT. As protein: CASSAASTGGGELFF.

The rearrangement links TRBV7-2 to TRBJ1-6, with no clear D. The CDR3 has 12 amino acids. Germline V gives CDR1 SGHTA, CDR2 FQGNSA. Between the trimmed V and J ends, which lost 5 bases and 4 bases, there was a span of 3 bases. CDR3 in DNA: TGTGCCAGCAGCAAGTATAATTCACCCCTCCACTTT. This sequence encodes CASSKYNSPLHF.

The CDR3 spells CSARDRLGTSGTPSGELFF. CDR3 DNA sequence: TGCAGTGCTAGAGATCGTCTAGGGACTAGCGGGACCCCCTCCGGGGAGCTGTTTTTT. The chain is built from TRBV20-1 and TRBJ2-2, with 13 bases matching TRBD2. Looked up from germline, CDR1 is DFQATT and CDR2 is SNEGSKA (reference sequence). The CDR3 is 19 amino acids. J lost 6 bases, V lost 0 bases, and 13 bases had no gene match.

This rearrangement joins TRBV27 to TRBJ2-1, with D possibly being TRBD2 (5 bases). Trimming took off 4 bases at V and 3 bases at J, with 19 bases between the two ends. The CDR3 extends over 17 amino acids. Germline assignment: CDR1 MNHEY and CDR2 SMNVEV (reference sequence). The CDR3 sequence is CASSSGSGERNYNEQFF. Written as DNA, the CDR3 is TGTGCCAGCAGTTCTGGCTCCGGGGAGCGGAACTACAATGAGCAGTTCTTC.

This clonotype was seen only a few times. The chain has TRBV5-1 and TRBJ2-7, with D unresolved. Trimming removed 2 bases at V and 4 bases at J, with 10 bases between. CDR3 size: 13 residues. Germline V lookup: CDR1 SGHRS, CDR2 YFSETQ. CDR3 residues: CASSFEPTYEQYF. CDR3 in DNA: TGCGCCAGCAGCTTCGAGCCGACATACGAGCAGTACTTC.

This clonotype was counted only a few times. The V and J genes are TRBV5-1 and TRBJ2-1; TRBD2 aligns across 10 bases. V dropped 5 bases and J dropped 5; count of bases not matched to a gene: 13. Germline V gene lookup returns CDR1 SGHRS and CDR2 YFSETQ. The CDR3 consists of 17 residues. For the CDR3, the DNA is TGCGCCAGCAGACACGCTCTCGGGACTAGCGTGGACAATGAGCAGTTCTTC. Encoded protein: CASRHALGTSVDNEQFF.

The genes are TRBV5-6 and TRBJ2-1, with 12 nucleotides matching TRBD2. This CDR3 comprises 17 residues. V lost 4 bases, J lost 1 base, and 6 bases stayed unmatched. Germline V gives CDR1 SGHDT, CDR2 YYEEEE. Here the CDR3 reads CASSPTSGSGSYNEQFF. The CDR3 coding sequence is TGTGCCAGCAGCCCGACTAGCGGGAGTGGTTCCTACAATGAGCAGTTCTTC.

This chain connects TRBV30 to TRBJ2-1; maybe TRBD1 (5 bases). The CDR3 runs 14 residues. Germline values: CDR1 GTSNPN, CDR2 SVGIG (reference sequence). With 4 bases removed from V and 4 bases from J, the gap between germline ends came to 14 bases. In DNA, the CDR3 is TGTGCCTGGATGGGCAGGGTCCCTTACAATGAGCAGTTCTTC. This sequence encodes CAWMGRVPYNEQFF.

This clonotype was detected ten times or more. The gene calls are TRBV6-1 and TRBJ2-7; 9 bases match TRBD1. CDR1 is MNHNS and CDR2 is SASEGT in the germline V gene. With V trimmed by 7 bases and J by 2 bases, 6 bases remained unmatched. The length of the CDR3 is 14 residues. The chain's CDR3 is CASNQGTGTYEQYF. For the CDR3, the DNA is TGTGCCAGCAATCAGGGGACAGGGACCTACGAGCAGTACTTC.

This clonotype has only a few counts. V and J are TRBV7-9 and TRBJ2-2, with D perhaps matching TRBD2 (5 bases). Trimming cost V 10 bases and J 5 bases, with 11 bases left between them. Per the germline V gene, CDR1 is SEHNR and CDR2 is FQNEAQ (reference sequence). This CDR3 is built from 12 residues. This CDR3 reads CATRARTGELFF. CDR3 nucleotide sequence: TGTGCCACGAGGGCCAGAACCGGGGAGCTGTTTTTT.

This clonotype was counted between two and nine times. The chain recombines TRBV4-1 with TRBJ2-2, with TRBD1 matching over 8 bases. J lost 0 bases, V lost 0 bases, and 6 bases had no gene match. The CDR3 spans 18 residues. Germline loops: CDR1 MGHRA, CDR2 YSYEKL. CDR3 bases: TGCGCCAGCAGCCAAGATCTGGGACAGGCATCGAACACCGGGGAGCTGTTTTTT. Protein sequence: CASSQDLGQASNTGELFF.

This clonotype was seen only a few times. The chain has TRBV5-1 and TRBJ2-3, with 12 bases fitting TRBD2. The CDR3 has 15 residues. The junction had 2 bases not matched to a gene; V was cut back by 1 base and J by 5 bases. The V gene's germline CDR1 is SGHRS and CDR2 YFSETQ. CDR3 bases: TGCGCCAGCAGCTTGCCGGGACTAGCGGGAGATACGCAGTATTTT. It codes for CASSLPGLAGDTQYF.

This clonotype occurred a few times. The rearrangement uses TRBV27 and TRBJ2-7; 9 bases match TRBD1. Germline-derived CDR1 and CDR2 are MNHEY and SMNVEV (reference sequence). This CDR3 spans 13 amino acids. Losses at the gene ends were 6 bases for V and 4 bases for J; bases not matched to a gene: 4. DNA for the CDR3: TGTGCCAGCAGGACAGGGGGAATTTACGAGCAGTACTTC. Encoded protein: CASRTGGIYEQYF.

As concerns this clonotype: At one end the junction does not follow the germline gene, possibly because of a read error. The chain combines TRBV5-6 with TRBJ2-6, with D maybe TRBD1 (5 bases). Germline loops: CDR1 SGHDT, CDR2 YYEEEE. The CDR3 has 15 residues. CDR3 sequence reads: CSSSLPGPGANVLTF. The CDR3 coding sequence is TGTTCCAGCAGCTTACCAGGGCCGGGGGCCAACGTCCTGACTTTC. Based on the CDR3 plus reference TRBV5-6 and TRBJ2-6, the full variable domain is DAGVTQSPTHLIKTRGQQVTLRCSPKSGHDTVSWYQQALGQGPQFIFQYYEEEERQRGNFPDRFSGHQFPNYSSELNVNALLLGDSALYLCSSSLPGPGANVLTFGAGSRLTVL.

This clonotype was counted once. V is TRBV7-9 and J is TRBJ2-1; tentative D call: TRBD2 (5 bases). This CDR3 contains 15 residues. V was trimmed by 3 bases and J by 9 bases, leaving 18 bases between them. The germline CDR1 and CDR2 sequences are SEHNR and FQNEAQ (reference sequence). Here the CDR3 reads CASSFMGRGQVEQFF. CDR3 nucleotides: TGTGCCAGCAGCTTTATGGGCCGCGGGCAGGTTGAGCAGTTCTTC.

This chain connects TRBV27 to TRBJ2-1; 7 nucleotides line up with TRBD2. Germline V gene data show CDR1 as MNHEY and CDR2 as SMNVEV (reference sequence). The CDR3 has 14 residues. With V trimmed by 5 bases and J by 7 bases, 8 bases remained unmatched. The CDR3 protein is CASSGSTSRNEQFF. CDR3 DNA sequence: TGTGCCAGCAGTGGATCGACTAGCCGGAATGAGCAGTTCTTC.

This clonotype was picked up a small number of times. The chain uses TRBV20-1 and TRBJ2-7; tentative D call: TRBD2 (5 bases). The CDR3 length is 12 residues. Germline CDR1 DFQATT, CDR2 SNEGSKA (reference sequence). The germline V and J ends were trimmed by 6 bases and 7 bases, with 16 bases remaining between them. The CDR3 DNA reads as TGCAGTGCGGCCTCGGCTGGCGGGGAGCAGTACGTC. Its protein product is CSAASAGGEQYV.

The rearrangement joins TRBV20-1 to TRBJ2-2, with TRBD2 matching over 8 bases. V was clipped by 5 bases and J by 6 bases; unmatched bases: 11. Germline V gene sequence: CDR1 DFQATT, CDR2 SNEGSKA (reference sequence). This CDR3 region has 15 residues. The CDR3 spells CSAAGPGLGAGELFF. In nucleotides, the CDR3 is TGCAGTGCTGCGGGGCCGGGACTAGGTGCCGGGGAGCTGTTTTTT.

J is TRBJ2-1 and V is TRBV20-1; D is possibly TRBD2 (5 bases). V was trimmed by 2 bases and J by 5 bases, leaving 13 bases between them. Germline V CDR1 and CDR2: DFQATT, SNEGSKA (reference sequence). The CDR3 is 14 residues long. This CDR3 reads CSARRATTNNEQFF. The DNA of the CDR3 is TGCAGTGCTAGAAGAGCGACTACTAACAATGAGCAGTTCTTC.

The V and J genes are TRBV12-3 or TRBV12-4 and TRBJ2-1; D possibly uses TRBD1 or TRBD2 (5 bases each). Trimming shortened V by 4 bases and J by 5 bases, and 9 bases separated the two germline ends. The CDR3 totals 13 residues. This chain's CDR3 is CASSWGPNNEQFF. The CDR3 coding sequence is TGTGCCAGCAGTTGGGGACCAAACAATGAGCAGTTCTTC.

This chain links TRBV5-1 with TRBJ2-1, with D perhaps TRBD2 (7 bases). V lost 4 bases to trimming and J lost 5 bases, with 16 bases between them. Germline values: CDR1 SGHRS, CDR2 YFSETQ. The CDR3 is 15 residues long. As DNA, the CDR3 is TGCGCCAGCAGCAGAATCGGGGGGCAAAACAATGAGCAGTTCTTC. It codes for CASSRIGGQNNEQFF. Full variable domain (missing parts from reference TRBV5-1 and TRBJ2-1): KAGVTQTPRYLIKTRGQQVTLSCSPISGHRSVSWYQQTPGQGLQFLFEYFSETQRNKGNFPGRFSGRQFSNSRSEMNVSTLELGDSALYLCASSRIGGQNNEQFFGPGTRLTVL.